Reported below is one TCR beta chain. Its specificity is unknown. This sample was taken from a study of T cell responses to AZD1222 COVID-19 vaccine. TCRdb's copy holds only in-frame clones and misses some; the assay was immunoSEQ multiplex PCR. The repertoire has under 150,000 clones, 92% of them found once; the top ten carry 1.1%. Study-level findings and limits: Samples come after the peak T cell response, not at day 14. Donor demographics were predominantly white British with a female majority; clonal diversity may be underestimated. Per reports, nearly half of all spike-specific TCRs target regions that are unmutated in variants.

This CDR3 contains 19 residues. V shed 3 bases and J shed 7 bases, with 25 bases lying between them. Germline V CDR1 and CDR2: MNHNS, SASEGT. The sequencing used peripheral blood, collected on day 0 of AZD1222 vaccination. The TCR was taken from an adult in good health. The rearrangement links TRBV6-1 to TRBJ1-6, with D possibly TRBD1 on 5 matching bases. CDR3 amino acids: CASSEGTGRGTTGNSPLHF. In nucleotides, the CDR3 is TGTGCCAGCAGTGAGGGTACGGGCAGAGGGACGACGGGGAATTCACCCCTCCACTTT.